The 6 T cell receptor beta chains reported below all come from one sample, sequenced in a study of radiation and T cells in renal cell carcinoma. Using immunoSEQ multiplex PCR, the repertoire was profiled, and TCRdb retains in-frame clones only, with some absent. Among 150,000 to 190,000 clones listed, about nine tenths were seen once. Time point reported: blood 2 weeks post-SBRT. Noted treatment: 15 Gy SBRT to primary tumor, nephrectomy 4 weeks later. Sequences were derived from blood, sampled from a patient whose treatment included radiotherapy and nephrectomy. The receptors were gathered from a woman between 50 and 59 years old with renal cell carcinoma.

The rearrangement links TRBV7-9 to TRBJ2-6; 8 nucleotides match TRBD1. Trimming removed 3 bases from V and 5 bases from J; junction bases left unmatched: 6. This CDR3 region has 16 residues. Germline lookup yields CDR1 SEHNR and CDR2 FQNEAQ (reference sequence). The CDR3 protein is CASSLGTGLWANVLTF. CDR3 in DNA: TGTGCCAGCAGCTTGGGGACAGGACTCTGGGCCAACGTCCTGACTTTC. Filled out from reference TRBV7-9 and TRBJ2-6, the complete variable domain reads DTGVSQNPRHKITKRGQNVTFRCDPISEHNRLYWYRQTLGQGPEFLTYFQNEAQLEKSRLLSDRFSAERPKGSFSTLEIQRTEQGDSAMYLCASSLGTGLWANVLTFGAGSRLTVL.

The V and J genes are TRBV18 and TRBJ2-7, with 10 bases lining up with TRBD1. The junction had 12 bases not matched to a gene; V was cut back by 4 bases and J by 9 bases. CDR1 and CDR2 from the germline V gene are KGHSH and LQKENI. The CDR3 is 15 residues long. In DNA form, the CDR3 reads TGTGCCAGCTCACGGCAACCGACAGGGGGCGAGTGGCAGTACTTC. It is translated as CASSRQPTGGEWQYF.

This clone was seen once. The chain carries TRBV27 and TRBJ2-7; the D is unclear. The CDR3 length is 15 residues. Germline-derived CDR1 and CDR2 are MNHEY and SMNVEV (reference sequence). Trimming removed 5 bases at V and 2 bases at J, with 16 bases between. This chain's CDR3 is CASSPLTLGPYEQYF. The CDR3 DNA reads as TGTGCCAGCAGTCCCCTGACCTTGGGCCCCTACGAGCAGTACTTC.

The chain is built from TRBV7-2 and TRBJ2-1; no clear D. Trimming stripped 1 base from V and 9 bases from J, with 13 bases between. The CDR3 length is 14 residues. Germline CDR1 is SGHTA and CDR2 is FQGNSA. The CDR3 DNA sequence: TGTGCCAGCAGCTTAGATCCCAGTTCGGGTGAGCAGTTCTTC. Its protein is CASSLDPSSGEQFF.

The chain links TRBV19 to TRBJ1-5; D is unresolved. The CDR3 runs to 15 residues. Trimming pared 5 bases from V and 7 bases from J, leaving 18 bases between. From germline, CDR1 is LNHDA and CDR2 SQIVND (reference sequence). The CDR3 region is CASSPGVVGKQPQHF. The DNA for the CDR3 is TGTGCCAGTAGTCCCGGAGTAGTCGGAAAGCAGCCCCAGCATTTT.

The table lists this clone with a few counts. This chain connects TRBV21-1 to TRBJ2-1; the table names TRBD2, a call not compared with the DNA. TRBV21-1 is recorded as a pseudogene. The CDR3 is 16 residues long. Written as DNA, the CDR3 is TGTGCCAGCAGCAAAGTTTCGGCTAGCGGGGTTATGGAGCAGTTCTTC. Translated, it gives CASSKVSASGVMEQFF.